The 20 T cell receptor beta chains below all came from one sample that was sequenced in a study of response to subunit inactivated influenza vaccine. MiXCR, run by TCRdb on the RT-PCR reads, gives a single entry per CDR3 protein. This table holds over 450,000 distinct CDR3 sequences, 10% to 15% found once. The material was PBMCs from blood, obtained roughly 45 days after vaccination. All receptors come from a middle-aged man who received an inactivated influenza vaccine.

The chain carries TRBV7-8 and TRBJ2-1; TRBD1 is a possible D gene (6 bases). This CDR3 comprises 15 residues. From germline, CDR1 is SGHVS and CDR2 FQNEAQ. The V gene lost 4 bases and the J gene lost 0 bases, with 10 bases spanning the gap. The CDR3 bases are TGTGCCAGCAGCTCAGGACAGATCTCCTACAATGAGCAGTTCTTC. It translates to CASSSGQISYNEQFF.

This chain joins TRBV12-3 or TRBV12-4 and TRBJ2-7, with D perhaps TRBD1 or TRBD2 (5 bases each). The CDR3 loop spans 13 amino acids. Trimming removed 7 bases from V and 5 bases from J, with 15 bases in between. The CDR3 region is CASTDGTFNEQYF. As DNA, the CDR3 is TGTGCCAGCACAGACGGGACGTTCAACGAGCAGTACTTC.

A word on this clonotype: A much larger clone lies one base from this, so it may be a read error. The chain employs TRBV15 and TRBJ2-7; tentative D call: TRBD2 (5 bases). Trimming shortened V by 0 bases and J by 6 bases, and 6 bases separated the two germline ends. Germline CDR1 is LNHNV and CDR2 is YYDKDF (reference sequence). CDR3 length: 12 amino acids. The CDR3 region is CATSRDRGEQYF. As DNA, the CDR3 is TGTGCCACCAGCAGAGATCGGGGCGAGCAGTACTTC.

The chain joins TRBV12-3 or TRBV12-4 to TRBJ1-1; TRBD1 matches at 7 bases. V lost 7 bases and J lost 0; bases outside the gene matches: 8. This CDR3 has 15 amino acids. The CDR3 bases are TGTGCCAGCACCATGGGGACAGTTTTGAACACTGAAGCTTTCTTT. Encoded protein: CASTMGTVLNTEAFF.

In its sample, this clonotype was seen a few times. V and J are TRBV6-2 or TRBV6-3 and TRBJ1-1; D perhaps matches TRBD1 (5 bases). Germline V gene lookup returns CDR1 MNHEY and CDR2 SVGEGT. The CDR3 is 18 amino acids. Trimming shortened V by 4 bases and J by 0 bases, and 21 bases separated the two germline ends. The CDR3 DNA reads as TGTGCCAGCAGTTCCCCCGGGCAGGGCTGGGGAATGAACACTGAAGCTTTCTTT. It yields the protein CASSSPGQGWGMNTEAFF.

This clonotype was seen only once. The rearrangement joins TRBV5-5 to TRBJ2-7; 8 bases line up with TRBD1. The CDR3 length is 15 residues. Germline trimming cut 4 bases from V and 0 bases from J; bases unmatched to any gene: 6. Germline V gene sequence: CDR1 SGHKS, CDR2 YYEKEE (reference sequence). In nucleotides, the CDR3 is TGTGCCAGCAGCGAAAGGACAGGGTACTCCTACGAGCAGTACTTC. This codes for CASSERTGYSYEQYF.

The chain joins TRBV7-2 to TRBJ1-5; D not certain. The CDR3 spans 15 residues. CDR1 and CDR2 (germline): SGHTA, FQGNSA. V lost 4 bases, J lost 7 bases, and 17 bases lay in between. The CDR3 here is CASSWRAASGQPQHF. CDR3 coding DNA: TGTGCCAGCAGCTGGCGGGCCGCATCTGGACAGCCCCAGCATTTT.

The V call is TRBV5-1, the J call TRBJ1-1; D is possibly TRBD1 (5 bases). The CDR3 covers 15 residues. CDR1 SGHRS and CDR2 YFSETQ come from the germline V gene. V lost 0 bases to trimming and J lost 0 bases, with 9 bases between them. CDR3 residues: CASSLGTLMNTEAFF. The CDR3, as DNA: TGCGCCAGCAGCTTGGGGACACTTATGAACACTGAAGCTTTCTTT.

The V gene is TRBV24-1, the J gene TRBJ2-3; TRBD2 agrees at 7 bases. V lost 0 bases and J lost 5; bases outside the gene matches: 7. The CDR3 totals 16 residues. Germline CDR1 is KGHDR and CDR2 is SFDVKD. The chain's CDR3 is CATSDLGGEGLDTQYF. The CDR3 nucleotides are TGTGCCACCAGTGATTTGGGGGGGGAAGGTCTAGATACGCAGTATTTT.

The gene calls are TRBV20-1 and TRBJ2-1; 10 bases are a match to TRBD2. Unmatched junction bases numbered 7, after V lost 1 base and J lost 7 bases. Germline CDR1 reads DFQATT; CDR2 reads SNEGSKA (reference sequence). There are 15 residues in the CDR3. CDR3 sequence reads: CSARGSGRAGNEQFF. CDR3 DNA sequence: TGCAGTGCTAGAGGGAGCGGGAGGGCCGGGAATGAGCAGTTCTTC.

The rearrangement uses TRBV4-2 and TRBJ1-6; perhaps TRBD1 as D (6 bases). V was trimmed by 0 bases and J by 0 bases, leaving 9 bases between them. The CDR3 is 17 amino acids. Germline V gene lookup returns CDR1 LGHNA and CDR2 YNFKEQ. CDR3 loop: CASSQEIGGSYNSPLHF. The CDR3, as DNA: TGTGCCAGCAGCCAAGAAATAGGGGGCTCCTATAATTCACCCCTCCACTTT.

The chain recombines TRBV12-3 or TRBV12-4 with TRBJ1-6; 9 bases fit TRBD1. V was pared by 3 bases and J by 10 bases, with 7 bases of the junction left unmatched. The CDR3 is made up of 15 amino acids. This CDR3 reads CASSFDGTGQSPLHF. The DNA of the CDR3 is TGTGCCAGCAGTTTCGACGGGACAGGGCAATCACCCCTCCACTTT.

The chain couples TRBV5-1 to TRBJ2-2; 8 bases are a match to TRBD1. Looked up from germline, CDR1 is SGHRS and CDR2 is YFSETQ. The CDR3 has 18 residues. With V trimmed by 1 base and J by 0 bases, 8 bases remained unmatched. The CDR3 spells CASSLWTGRISNTGELFF. DNA of the CDR3: TGCGCCAGCAGCTTGTGGACAGGGCGAATTTCGAACACCGGGGAGCTGTTTTTT. Full variable domain (missing parts from reference TRBV5-1 and TRBJ2-2): KAGVTQTPRYLIKTRGQQVTLSCSPISGHRSVSWYQQTPGQGLQFLFEYFSETQRNKGNFPGRFSGRQFSNSRSEMNVSTLELGDSALYLCASSLWTGRISNTGELFFGEGSRLTVL.

This chain links TRBV7-2 with TRBJ2-3; possibly TRBD2 for D (5 bases). The CDR3 spans 15 residues. Trimming stripped 5 bases from V and 4 bases from J, with 16 bases between. In germline, CDR1 is SGHTA, CDR2 FQGNSA. The CDR3 DNA reads TGTGCCAGCAGCCCCAAGGGAGTATCCCCAGATACGCAGTATTTT. Encoded protein: CASSPKGVSPDTQYF.

The chain combines TRBV18 with TRBJ1-1; 9 bases match TRBD1. The CDR3 has 14 amino acids. J was trimmed by 5 bases and V by 5 bases; bases with no gene match: 6. Per the germline V gene, CDR1 is KGHSH and CDR2 is LQKENI. The CDR3 here is CASSNRDRVTEAFF. The CDR3 nucleotides are TGTGCCAGCTCAAACCGGGACAGGGTTACTGAAGCTTTCTTT.

This clonotype was seen a handful of times. This chain connects TRBV29-1 to TRBJ2-1; 13 bases fit TRBD2. The CDR3 contains 14 residues. With 7 bases clipped from V and 6 bases from J, the junction kept 6 bases outside the gene matches. Germline CDR1 reads SQVTM; CDR2 reads ANQGSEA. Here the CDR3 reads CSAALAGGSNEQFF. The CDR3 DNA follows: TGCAGCGCCGCACTAGCGGGAGGGTCCAATGAGCAGTTCTTC.

The rearrangement joins TRBV7-2 to TRBJ1-5, with 12 positions matching TRBD1. The trim removed 4 bases at V and 7 bases at J, leaving 8 bases unmatched. The V gene's germline CDR1 is SGHTA and CDR2 FQGNSA. The CDR3 length is 16 residues. The CDR3 here is CASSSGTGGEGQPQHF. CDR3 in DNA: TGTGCCAGCAGCTCCGGGACAGGGGGCGAGGGGCAGCCCCAGCATTTT.

The table lists this clonotype with a few counts. This chain uses TRBV4-2 with TRBJ1-1; D is perhaps TRBD1 (6 bases). The CDR3 runs 15 residues. Germline CDR1 and CDR2: LGHNA and YNFKEQ. V was cut by 0 bases and J by 6 bases, with 14 bases left in between. The CDR3 sequence is CASSQDSPGASEAFF. The CDR3 nucleotides read TGTGCCAGCAGCCAAGATTCGCCAGGGGCATCTGAAGCTTTCTTT.

This chain joins TRBV30 and TRBJ2-4, with D perhaps matching TRBD1 (6 bases). V lost 0 bases to trimming and J lost 0 bases, with 15 bases between them. The CDR3 totals 17 residues. CDR1 GTSNPN and CDR2 SVGIG come from the germline V gene (reference sequence). CDR3 sequence reads: CAWSVDRTALAKNIQYF. The CDR3 bases are TGTGCCTGGAGTGTCGACCGGACAGCTCTAGCCAAAAACATTCAGTACTTC.

This clonotype was seen more than once but under ten times. The genes are TRBV6-2 or TRBV6-3 and TRBJ2-7; 7 nucleotides agree with TRBD1. Germline CDR1 and CDR2: MNHEY and SVGEGT. J lost 11 bases, V lost 2 bases, and 6 bases had no gene match. The CDR3 length is 12 residues. As DNA, the CDR3 is TGTGCCAGCAGTTACGTATCCGGGACAGAGTACTTC. Protein: CASSYVSGTEYF.